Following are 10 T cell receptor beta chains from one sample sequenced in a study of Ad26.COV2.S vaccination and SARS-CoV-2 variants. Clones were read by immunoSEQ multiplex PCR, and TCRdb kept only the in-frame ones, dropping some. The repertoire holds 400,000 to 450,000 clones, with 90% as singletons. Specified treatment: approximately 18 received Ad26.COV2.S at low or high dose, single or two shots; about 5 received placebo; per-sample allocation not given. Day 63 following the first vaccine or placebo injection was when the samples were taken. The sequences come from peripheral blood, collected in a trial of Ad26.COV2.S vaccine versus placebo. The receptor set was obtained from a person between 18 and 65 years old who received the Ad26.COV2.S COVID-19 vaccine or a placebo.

CDR3 sequence: CASSVGPAETQYF. CDR3 in DNA: TGTGCCAGCTCAGTGGGCCCCGCAGAGACCCAGTACTTC. The chain couples TRBV18 to TRBJ2-5; D uncertain. The CDR3 is made up of 13 amino acids. Germline V gene data show CDR1 as KGHSH and CDR2 as LQKENI. Trimming pared 5 bases from V and 4 bases from J, leaving 11 bases between.

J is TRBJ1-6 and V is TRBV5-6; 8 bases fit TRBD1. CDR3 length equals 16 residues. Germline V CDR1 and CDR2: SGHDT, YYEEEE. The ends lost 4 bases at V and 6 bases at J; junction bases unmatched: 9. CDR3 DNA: TGTGCCAGCAGCCCGATGGACAGGGACCTTAATTCACCCCTCCACTTT. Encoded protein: CASSPMDRDLNSPLHF.

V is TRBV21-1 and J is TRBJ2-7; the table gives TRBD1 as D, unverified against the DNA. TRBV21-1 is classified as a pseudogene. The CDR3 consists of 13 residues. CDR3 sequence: CANWDRFTSEQYF. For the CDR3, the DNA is TGTGCCAACTGGGACAGATTCACCTCCGAGCAGTACTTC.

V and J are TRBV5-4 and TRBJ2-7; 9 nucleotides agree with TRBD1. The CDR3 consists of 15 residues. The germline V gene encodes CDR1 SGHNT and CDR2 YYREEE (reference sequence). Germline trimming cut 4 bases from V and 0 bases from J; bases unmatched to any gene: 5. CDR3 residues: CASSPMTGGSYEQYF. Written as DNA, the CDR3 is TGTGCCAGCAGCCCGATGACAGGGGGCTCCTACGAGCAGTACTTC. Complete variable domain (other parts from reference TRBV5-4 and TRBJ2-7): ETGVTQSPTHLIKTRGQQVTLRCSSQSGHNTVSWYQQALGQGPQFIFQYYREEENGRGNFPPRFSGLQFPNYSSELNVNALELDDSALYLCASSPMTGGSYEQYFGPGTRLTVT.

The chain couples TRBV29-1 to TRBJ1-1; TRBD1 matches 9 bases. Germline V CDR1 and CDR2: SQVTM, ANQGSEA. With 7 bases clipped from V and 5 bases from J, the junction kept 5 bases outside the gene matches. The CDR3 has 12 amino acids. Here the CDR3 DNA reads TGCAGCGCTAGGACAGGGGAAACTGAAGCTTTCTTT. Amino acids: CSARTGETEAFF.

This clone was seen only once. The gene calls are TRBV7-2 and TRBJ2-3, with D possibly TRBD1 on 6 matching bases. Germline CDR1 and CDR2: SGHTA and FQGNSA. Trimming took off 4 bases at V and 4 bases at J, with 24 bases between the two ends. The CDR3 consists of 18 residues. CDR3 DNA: TGTGCCAGCAGCTCACCCAGTGGGGGCGTGAGGGGAGCAGATACGCAGTATTTT. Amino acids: CASSSPSGGVRGADTQYF.

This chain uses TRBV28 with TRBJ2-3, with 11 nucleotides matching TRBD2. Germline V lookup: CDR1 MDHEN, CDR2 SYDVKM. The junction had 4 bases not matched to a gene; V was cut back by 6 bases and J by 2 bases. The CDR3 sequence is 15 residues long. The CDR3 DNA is TGTGCCAGCAGCGCGACTAGCGGGACCACAGATACGCAGTATTTT. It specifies CASSATSGTTDTQYF.

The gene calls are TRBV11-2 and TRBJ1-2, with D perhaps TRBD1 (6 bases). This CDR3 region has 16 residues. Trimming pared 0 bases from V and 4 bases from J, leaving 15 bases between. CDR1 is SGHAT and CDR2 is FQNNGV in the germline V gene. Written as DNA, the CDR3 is TGTGCCAGCAGCTTAGATACGTCAGGGGTGATCTATGGCTACACCTTC. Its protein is CASSLDTSGVIYGYTF. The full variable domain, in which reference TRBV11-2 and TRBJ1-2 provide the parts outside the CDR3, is EAGVAQSPRYKIIEKRQSVAFWCNPISGHATLYWYQQILGQGPKLLIQFQNNGVVDDSQLPKDRFSAERLKGVDSTLKIQPAKLEDSAVYLCASSLDTSGVIYGYTFGSGTRLTVV.

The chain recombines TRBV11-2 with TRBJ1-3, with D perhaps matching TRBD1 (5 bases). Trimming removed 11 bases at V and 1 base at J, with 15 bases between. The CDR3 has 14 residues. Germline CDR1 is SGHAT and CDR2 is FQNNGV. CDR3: CALRNGGSGNTIYF. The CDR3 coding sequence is TGTGCCCTAAGAAATGGGGGGTCTGGAAACACCATATATTTT.

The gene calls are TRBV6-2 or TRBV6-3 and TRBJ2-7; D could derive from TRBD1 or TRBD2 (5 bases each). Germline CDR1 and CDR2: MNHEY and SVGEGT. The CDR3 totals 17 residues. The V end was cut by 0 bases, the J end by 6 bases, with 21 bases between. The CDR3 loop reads CASSYSREWDLSGEQYF. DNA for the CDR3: TGTGCCAGCAGTTACTCCCGTGAGTGGGACCTCTCGGGCGAGCAGTACTTC.